A single sample gave rise to the 5 T cell receptor beta chains below, sequenced in a study of T cell clonotyping in hematopoietic cell transplantation. TCRdb's copy holds only in-frame clones and misses some; the assay was immunoSEQ multiplex PCR. The sample has roughly 9,300 clones; about 51% are singletons. Sample: peripheral blood mononuclear cells, taken 100 days after allogeneic stem cell transplant. The receptors stem from a female patient aged 50 to 65 who had an allogeneic stem cell transplant from an unrelated donor, so the T cells may come from the graft donor. Some clones in this sample may be carry-over from other donors' samples.

The chain carries TRBV30 and TRBJ2-3, with TRBD1 as a possible D gene (5 bases). The germline V gene encodes CDR1 GTSNPN and CDR2 SVGIG (reference sequence). The V end lost 1 base, the J end lost 11 bases, and 28 bases lay between the germline ends. The CDR3 runs 17 residues. The CDR3 protein is CAWSAGRGARAFGGQYF. The CDR3 coding sequence is TGTGCCTGGAGTGCGGGTCGTGGGGCTAGGGCTTTCGGTGGGCAGTATTTT.

The chain recombines TRBV29-1 with TRBJ2-1; D might be TRBD2 (5 bases). The CDR3 extends over 13 amino acids. V was shortened by 6 bases and J by 8 bases, with 17 bases between the two germline ends. Per germline, CDR1 SQVTM and CDR2 ANQGSEA. The CDR3 nucleotides read TGCAGCGTCCCAGCGAGGACCGGGGATGAGCAGTTCTTC. Translated: CSVPARTGDEQFF.

This clone was counted a few times. The chain uses TRBV6-5 and TRBJ1-1; D is uncertain. The germline V gene has CDR1 MNHEY and CDR2 SVGAGI. There are 13 residues in the CDR3. Trimming left V 2 bases short and J 1 base short, with 5 bases between. The CDR3 sequence: CASSYEANTEAFF. Written as DNA, the CDR3 is TGTGCCAGCAGTTACGAGGCGAACACTGAAGCTTTCTTT.

The chain recombines TRBV30 with TRBJ2-1; 11 bases align to TRBD2. V lost 0 bases and J lost 9; bases outside the gene matches: 4. This CDR3 is 14 amino acids long. Germline V gives CDR1 GTSNPN, CDR2 SVGIG (reference sequence). CDR3 amino acids: CAWSVLAGDPEQFF. The DNA of the CDR3 is TGTGCCTGGAGTGTACTAGCGGGAGATCCTGAGCAGTTCTTC. The whole variable domain, remainder taken from reference TRBV30 and TRBJ2-1, is SQTIHQWPATLVQPVGSPLSLECTVEGTSNPNLYWYRQAAGRGLQLLFYSVGIGQISSEVPQNLSASRPQDRQFILSSKKLLLSDSGFYLCAWSVLAGDPEQFFGPGTRLTVL.

The J gene is TRBJ1-4, the V gene TRBV9, with D unclear. This CDR3 is 11 amino acids long. Germline CDR1 is SGDLS and CDR2 is YYNGEE. The V gene lost 3 bases and the J gene lost 8 bases, with 5 bases spanning the gap. The CDR3: CASSDQEKLFF. In DNA, the CDR3 is TGTGCCAGCAGCGATCAGGAAAAACTGTTTTTT.